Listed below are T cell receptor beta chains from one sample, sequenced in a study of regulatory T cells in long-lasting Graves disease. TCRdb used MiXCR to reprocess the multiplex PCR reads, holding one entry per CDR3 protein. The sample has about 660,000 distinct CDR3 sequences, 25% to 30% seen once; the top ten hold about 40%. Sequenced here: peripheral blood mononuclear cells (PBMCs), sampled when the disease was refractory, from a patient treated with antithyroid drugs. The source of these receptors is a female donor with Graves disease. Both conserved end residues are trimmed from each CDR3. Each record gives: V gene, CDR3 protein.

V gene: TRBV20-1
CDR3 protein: SASRGQGHYGYT

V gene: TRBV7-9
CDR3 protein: ASSPPLGRAGGEKLF

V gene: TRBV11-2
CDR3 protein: ASSTLRRAEIYEQY

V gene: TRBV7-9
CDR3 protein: ASSFVAVLNTEAF

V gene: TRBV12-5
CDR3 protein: ASVSGQSYGYT

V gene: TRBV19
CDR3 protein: ASKGPGNYGMGENYGYT

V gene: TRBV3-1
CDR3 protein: ASSRTGGPQH

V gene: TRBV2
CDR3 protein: ASSVSDWRGNTIY

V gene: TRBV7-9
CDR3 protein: ASSPIPNEKLF

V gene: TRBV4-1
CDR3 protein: ASSQESRGRQRGYT

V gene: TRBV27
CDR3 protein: ASSFDRTGEAF

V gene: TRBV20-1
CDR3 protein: SAPGDPGGYGYT

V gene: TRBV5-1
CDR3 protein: ASSLDSPGALNTEAF

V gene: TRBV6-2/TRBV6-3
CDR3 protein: ASARPARGPYERY

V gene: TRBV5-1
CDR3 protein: ASSLGGYGTEAF

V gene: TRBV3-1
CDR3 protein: ASSRQGWQGEAF

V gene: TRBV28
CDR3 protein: ASSRGLAGGPETQY